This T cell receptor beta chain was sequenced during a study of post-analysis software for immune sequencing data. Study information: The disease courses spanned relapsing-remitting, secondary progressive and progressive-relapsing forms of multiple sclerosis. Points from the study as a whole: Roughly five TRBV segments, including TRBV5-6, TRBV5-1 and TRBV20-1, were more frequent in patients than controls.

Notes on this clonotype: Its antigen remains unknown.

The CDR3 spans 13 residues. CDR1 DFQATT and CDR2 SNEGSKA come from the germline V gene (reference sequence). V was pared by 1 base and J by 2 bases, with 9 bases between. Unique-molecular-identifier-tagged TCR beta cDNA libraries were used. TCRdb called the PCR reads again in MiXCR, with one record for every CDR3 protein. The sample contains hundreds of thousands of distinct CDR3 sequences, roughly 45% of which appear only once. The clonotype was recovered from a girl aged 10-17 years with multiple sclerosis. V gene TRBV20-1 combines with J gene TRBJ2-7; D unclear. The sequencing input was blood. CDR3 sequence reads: CSARVPLAYEQYF. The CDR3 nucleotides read TGCAGTGCTAGAGTCCCGCTAGCCTACGAGCAGTACTTC.